The sequence of this T cell receptor beta chain was determined in a study of CD8+ T cells in alopecia areata. The authors extracted RNA and reverse transcribed it into cDNA as the sequencing template. Libraries were prepared by immunoSEQ multiplex PCR; TCRdb keeps only in-frame clonotypes and omits some of them. The table lists about 180,000 clones, about 63% of them singletons. Germline assignment: CDR1 SQVTM and CDR2 ANQGSEA. The germline V and J ends were trimmed by 5 bases and 5 bases, with 14 bases remaining between them. The CDR3 has 13 amino acids. Sequenced material: CD4+ T cells sorted from blood, taken at week 0. The clonotype originates from a human donor with alopecia areata. The gene calls are TRBV29-1 and TRBJ2-3; D call uncertain. CDR3 sequence reads: CSVRIGTGDTQYF. DNA of the CDR3: TGCAGCGTTCGAATAGGAACCGGAGATACGCAGTATTTT.